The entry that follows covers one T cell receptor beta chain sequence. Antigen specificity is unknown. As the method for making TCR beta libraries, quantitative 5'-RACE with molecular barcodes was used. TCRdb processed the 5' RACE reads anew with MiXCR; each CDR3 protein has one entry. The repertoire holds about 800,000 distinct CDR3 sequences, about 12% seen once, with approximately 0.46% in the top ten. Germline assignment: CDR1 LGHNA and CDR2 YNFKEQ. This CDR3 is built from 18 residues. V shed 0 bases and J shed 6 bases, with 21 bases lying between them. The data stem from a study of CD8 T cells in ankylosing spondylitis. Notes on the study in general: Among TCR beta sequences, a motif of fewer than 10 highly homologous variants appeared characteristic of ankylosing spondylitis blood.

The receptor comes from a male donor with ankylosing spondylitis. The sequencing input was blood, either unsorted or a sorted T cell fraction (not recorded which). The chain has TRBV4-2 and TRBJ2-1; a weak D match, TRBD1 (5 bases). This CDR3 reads CASSQDDGYSGSGNEQFF. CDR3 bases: TGTGCCAGCAGCCAAGATGATGGATATTCAGGGTCAGGCAATGAGCAGTTCTTC.